The 8 T cell receptor beta chains listed next were all sequenced from one sample in a study of T-cell memory formation after mild COVID-19. In TCRdb, the 5' RACE reads were re-called with MiXCR into one record per CDR3 protein. This sample has 40,000 to 55,000 distinct CDR3 sequences, with about 7.1% found just once. The sequenced material came from PBMCs or a T cell subset sorted from them (not recorded which). The receptors shown here come from a man between 18 and 35 years old who had mild COVID-19 (a few samples of this study predate the infection). Cell type and time point are not known.

This clonotype was observed at least ten times. The chain has TRBV12-3 or TRBV12-4 and TRBJ1-3; D unclear. Trimming pared 8 bases from V and 0 bases from J, leaving 5 bases between. The CDR3 is 12 amino acids. The CDR3 DNA reads as TGTGCCAGCGGCAGCTCTGGAAACACCATATATTTT. It codes for CASGSSGNTIYF.

This clonotype was recorded only once. This chain links TRBV11-3 with TRBJ2-3; D not resolved. Trimming pared 5 bases from V and 6 bases from J, leaving 9 bases between. There are 12 residues in the CDR3. Germline V CDR1 and CDR2: SGHNT, YENEEA. The CDR3, as DNA: TGTGCCAGCAGCCCCCCAGTGGATACGCAGTATTTT. This translates into CASSPPVDTQYF.

This clonotype occurred a few times. The genes are TRBV20-1 and TRBJ2-2; 13 positions match TRBD2. CDR1 DFQATT and CDR2 SNEGSKA come from the germline V gene (reference sequence). J lost 5 bases, V lost 3 bases, and 3 bases had no gene match. The CDR3 has 15 residues. For the CDR3, the DNA is TGCAGTGCTAGGACTAGCGGGGGGCTAACCGGGGAGCTGTTTTTT. It translates to CSARTSGGLTGELFF.

DNA for the CDR3: TGTGCCAGCAGTTTCCCGACAGGGCGGGCCCAGCATTTT. It encodes CASSFPTGRAQHF. The chain uses TRBV6-6 and TRBJ1-5; 7 positions match TRBD1. The CDR3 has 13 amino acids. Per the germline V gene, CDR1 is MNHNY and CDR2 is SVGAGI (reference sequence). The V and J ends lost 4 bases and 11 bases, in that order; junction bases with no gene match: 8.

The chain couples TRBV10-3 to TRBJ2-2; D perhaps matches TRBD2 (6 bases). Germline loops: CDR1 ENHRY, CDR2 SYGVKD. The CDR3 extends over 12 amino acids. Trimming cost V 10 bases and J 3 bases, with 9 bases left between them. In nucleotides, the CDR3 is TGTGCCAACGGCGGGGACACCGGGGAGCTGTTTTTT. This codes for CANGGDTGELFF.

The chain recombines TRBV3-1 with TRBJ2-2, with D tentatively TRBD2 (5 bases). Deletions cut 4 bases from V and 6 bases from J, with 15 bases between. The CDR3 runs 15 residues. In germline, CDR1 is LGHDT, CDR2 YNNKEL (reference sequence). The CDR3 DNA reads as TGTGCCAGCAGCCCAAGAGATCTAGCTCCCGGGGAGCTGTTTTTT. Translated, it gives CASSPRDLAPGELFF.

This clonotype was observed a handful of times. This chain uses TRBV6-5 with TRBJ2-2; D gene ambiguous. The CDR3 is made up of 11 amino acids. The V and J ends lost 7 bases and 6 bases respectively, with 6 bases between them. Germline lookup yields CDR1 MNHEY and CDR2 SVGAGI. CDR3: CASTSSGELFF. CDR3 nucleotide sequence: TGTGCCAGCACGTCTTCCGGGGAGCTGTTTTTT.

This clonotype was found a few times. The chain combines TRBV29-1 with TRBJ1-5; tentative D call: TRBD1 (5 bases). V lost 4 bases, J lost 10 bases, and 17 bases lay in between. This CDR3 comprises 13 residues. Germline assignment: CDR1 SQVTM and CDR2 ANQGSEA. CDR3 sequence: CSVVAGQGGPQHF. DNA for the CDR3: TGCAGCGTTGTGGCGGGTCAGGGAGGCCCCCAGCATTTT.